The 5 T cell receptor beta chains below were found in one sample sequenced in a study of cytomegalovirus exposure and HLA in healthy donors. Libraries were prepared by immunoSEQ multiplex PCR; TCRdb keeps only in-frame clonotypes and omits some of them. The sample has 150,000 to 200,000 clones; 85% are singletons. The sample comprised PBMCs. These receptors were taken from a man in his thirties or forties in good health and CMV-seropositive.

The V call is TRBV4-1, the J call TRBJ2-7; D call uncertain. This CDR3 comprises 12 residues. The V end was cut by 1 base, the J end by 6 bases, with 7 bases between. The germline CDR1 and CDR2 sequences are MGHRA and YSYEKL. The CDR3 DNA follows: TGCGCCAGCAGCCAAGCCCCCAGCGAGCAGTACTTC. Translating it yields CASSQAPSEQYF.

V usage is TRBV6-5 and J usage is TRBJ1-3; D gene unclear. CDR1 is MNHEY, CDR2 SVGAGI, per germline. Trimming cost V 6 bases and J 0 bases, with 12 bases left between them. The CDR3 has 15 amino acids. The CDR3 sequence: CASRAGGFSGNTIYF. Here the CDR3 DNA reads TGTGCCAGCAGAGCGGGCGGGTTCTCTGGAAACACCATATATTTT.

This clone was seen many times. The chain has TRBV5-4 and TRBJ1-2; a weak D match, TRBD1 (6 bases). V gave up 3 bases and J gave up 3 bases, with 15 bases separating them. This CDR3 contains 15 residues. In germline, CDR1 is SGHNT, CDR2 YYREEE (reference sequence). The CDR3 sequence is CASSSPRGDYYGYTF. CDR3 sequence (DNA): TGTGCCAGCAGCTCCCCCAGGGGAGATTACTATGGCTACACCTTC.

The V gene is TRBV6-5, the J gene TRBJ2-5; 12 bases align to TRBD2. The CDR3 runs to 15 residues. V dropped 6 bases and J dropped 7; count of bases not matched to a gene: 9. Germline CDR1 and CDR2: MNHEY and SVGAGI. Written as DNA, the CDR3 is TGTGCCAGCAGACCGGGACTAGCGGGTTCTGGGACCCAGTACTTC. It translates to CASRPGLAGSGTQYF.

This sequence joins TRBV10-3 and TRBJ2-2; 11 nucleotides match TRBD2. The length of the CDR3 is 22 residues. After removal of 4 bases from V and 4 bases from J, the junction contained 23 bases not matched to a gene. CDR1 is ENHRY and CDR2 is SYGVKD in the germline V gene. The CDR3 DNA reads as TGTGCCATCAGTGCCCTTGGCCCCGATCGGGGTAGCGGGGGGGCCCCCACCGGGGAGCTGTTTTTT. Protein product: CAISALGPDRGSGGAPTGELFF.